Below, one T cell receptor beta chain is given with its context. The antigen remains undetermined. The data were taken from a study of vaccination effects on CD4 cells after COVID-19. General study findings and limits: Only a single clone (1 of 255 vaccine-induced clones in healthy vaccinees) cross-reacted with common cold coronaviruses. There was marked clonal contraction among infection- and vaccine-induced clones late after vaccination.

In the ViraFEST assay, antigen-specific CD4+ clonotypes were identified by expansion after peptide-pool stimulation. Once cultured for 10 days, the cells underwent separation to obtain CD4+ T cells. It was with 10 IU/ml IL-2 and about 10 ug/ml peptides that 1.8 million or so PBMC per well were cultured. Cells had half their medium changed to IL-2 medium on days 3 and 7. This CDR3 spans 16 amino acids. V shed 1 base and J shed 1 base, with 10 bases lying between them. Germline V lookup: CDR1 MDHEN, CDR2 SYDVKM. Clones were read by immunoSEQ multiplex PCR, and TCRdb kept only the in-frame ones, dropping some. The top ten clones hold around 1.5% of a sample with about 79,000 clones, around four fifths of them seen once.

V usage is TRBV28 and J usage is TRBJ2-2; weak D call: TRBD1 (6 bases). Sequences were derived from CD4+ T cells from PBMCs cultured with HCoV-229E spike peptides, sampled before COVID-19 vaccination. The receptor comes from a human donor who received a COVID-19 vaccine. CDR3 amino acids: CASSLLGGRNTGELFF. The CDR3 DNA is TGTGCCAGCAGTTTATTAGGGGGACGGAACACCGGGGAGCTGTTTTTT.